Listed here are 26 T cell receptor beta chains from one sample, sequenced in a study of spatial heterogeneity in lung cancer. General study results and limits: Within tumors, counts of expanded alpha and beta TCRs tracked tumor mutation counts.

From the 5' RACE reads, TCRdb called clonotypes with MiXCR, one entry per CDR3 protein. The sample consists of about 7,000 distinct CDR3 sequences, roughly 15% of them appearing once. Time point reported: sample taken at primary tumor resection. These receptors' targets are unknown. Specimen: lung tumor tissue, collected at surgery. These receptor sequences come from a male donor with early-stage non-small cell lung cancer.

This clonotype was seen many times. The chain is built from TRBV5-5 and TRBJ1-1; D ambiguous. The CDR3 totals 15 residues. V lost 3 bases to trimming and J lost 0 bases, with 12 bases between them. Germline values: CDR1 SGHKS, CDR2 YYEKEE (reference sequence). The CDR3 sequence is CASSSYSGLNTEAFF. The CDR3 DNA reads as TGTGCCAGCAGCTCTTACTCGGGGTTGAACACTGAAGCTTTCTTT.

This clonotype was seen ten or more times. The V and J genes are TRBV20-1 and TRBJ1-1, with D perhaps matching TRBD1 (6 bases). The CDR3 consists of 15 residues. The germline CDR1 and CDR2 sequences are DFQATT and SNEGSKA (reference sequence). The V end was cut by 0 bases, the J end by 6 bases, with 17 bases between. The CDR3 spells CSARDWTAPAPEAFF. In nucleotides, the CDR3 is TGCAGTGCTAGAGATTGGACAGCCCCAGCTCCTGAAGCTTTCTTT.

This clonotype has at least ten counts. This rearrangement joins TRBV4-1 to TRBJ2-2; a weak D match, TRBD1 (5 bases). Germline V gene sequence: CDR1 MGHRA, CDR2 YSYEKL. The V end was cut by 7 bases, the J end by 5 bases, with 17 bases between. The CDR3 extends over 15 amino acids. CDR3 region: CASMQGPGHTGELFF. The CDR3 region has the DNA TGCGCCAGCATGCAGGGCCCCGGCCATACCGGGGAGCTGTTTTTT.

This clonotype was detected many times. The chain uses TRBV7-3 and TRBJ1-2; 8 bases fit TRBD1. The CDR3 contains 14 residues. V gave up 2 bases and J gave up 12 bases; unmatched junction bases: 11. Germline CDR1 SGHTA, CDR2 FQGTGA. The CDR3 DNA follows: TGTGCCAGCAGCTTATTAATAAGGGGACAGGCTCACACCTTC. Residues: CASSLLIRGQAHTF.

This clonotype is deemed medium-sized. This chain connects TRBV7-2 to TRBJ1-1; D call uncertain. V was shortened by 5 bases and J by 0 bases, with 13 bases between the two germline ends. The CDR3 loop spans 15 amino acids. CDR1 and CDR2 from the germline V gene are SGHTA and FQGNSA. Written as DNA, the CDR3 is TGTGCCAGCAGCGTAACGACACTAATGAACACTGAAGCTTTCTTT. This gives the protein CASSVTTLMNTEAFF.

Many counts were recorded for this clonotype. The chain recombines TRBV18 with TRBJ1-5; D perhaps matches TRBD1 (5 bases). CDR3 length: 15 amino acids. V was clipped by 3 bases and J by 7 bases, with 16 bases between them. Germline V lookup: CDR1 KGHSH, CDR2 LQKENI. CDR3 protein: CASSPGTAFGQPQHF. For the CDR3, the DNA is TGTGCCAGCTCACCCGGGACTGCCTTTGGGCAGCCCCAGCATTTT.

This clonotype was recorded a few times. The chain carries TRBV30 and TRBJ2-5; 9 bases line up with TRBD1. Germline loops: CDR1 GTSNPN, CDR2 SVGIG (reference sequence). Trimming took 3 bases from V and 4 from J; bases not matched to a gene: 9. The CDR3 totals 15 residues. The CDR3 nucleotides read TGTGCCTGGAGGGAGGGACAGGGAGTTCGAGAGACCCAGTACTTC. This translates into CAWREGQGVRETQYF.

This clonotype was recorded at least ten times. The V and J genes are TRBV6-1 and TRBJ2-3, with 9 positions matching TRBD1. From germline, CDR1 is MNHNS and CDR2 SASEGT. The CDR3 is made up of 16 amino acids. Unmatched junction bases numbered 5, after V lost 4 bases and J lost 0 bases. The CDR3 DNA sequence: TGTGCCAGCAGTGTTGGGACAGGGCTGAGCACAGATACGCAGTATTTT. It is translated as CASSVGTGLSTDTQYF.

This clonotype was counted at least ten times. This rearrangement joins TRBV20-1 to TRBJ2-7; 7 bases map to TRBD2. Germline V gene sequence: CDR1 DFQATT, CDR2 SNEGSKA (reference sequence). After removal of 5 bases from V and 4 bases from J, the junction contained 5 bases not matched to a gene. The CDR3 is 12 residues long. The CDR3 reads CSAYGTTYEQYF. CDR3 bases: TGCAGTGCTTACGGGACTACTTACGAGCAGTACTTC.

This clonotype was seen at least ten times. V is TRBV12-3 or TRBV12-4 and J is TRBJ2-1, with D perhaps TRBD2 (5 bases). V gave up 5 bases and J gave up 13 bases, with 18 bases separating them. The CDR3 consists of 13 residues. CDR3 sequence: CASSPQDSLNQFF. The CDR3 region has the DNA TGTGCCAGCAGTCCTCAGGACTCTCTAAACCAGTTCTTC.

V is TRBV27 and J is TRBJ2-1; D is undetermined. The CDR3 loop spans 18 amino acids. CDR1 is MNHEY and CDR2 is SMNVEV in the germline V gene (reference sequence). Trimming cost V 5 bases and J 2 bases, with 22 bases left between them. In nucleotides, the CDR3 is TGTGCCAGCAGTATCGTCCCGCCGCAGGAGCTAACCTACAATGAGCAGTTCTTC. This codes for CASSIVPPQELTYNEQFF.

This clonotype was counted many times. The chain has TRBV28 and TRBJ2-3, with 7 bases that match TRBD1. Germline V gene data show CDR1 as MDHEN and CDR2 as SYDVKM. J was trimmed by 3 bases and V by 2 bases; bases with no gene match: 5. The CDR3 has 15 amino acids. The CDR3, as DNA: TGTGCCAGCAGTTTAACAAGGGGGCGGACAGATACGCAGTATTTT. It is translated as CASSLTRGRTDTQYF.

This clonotype was seen many times. The chain employs TRBV7-3 and TRBJ2-1; D unresolved. CDR3 size: 13 residues. The V end was cut by 8 bases, the J end by 4 bases, with 12 bases between. Germline CDR1 is SGHTA and CDR2 is FQGTGA. CDR3 region: CASGTEVYNEQFF. CDR3 in DNA: TGTGCCAGCGGAACAGAAGTTTACAATGAGCAGTTCTTC. The variable domain in full, completed from reference TRBV7-3 and TRBJ2-1, reads GAGVSQTPSNKVTEKGKYVELRCDPISGHTALYWYRQSLGQGPEFLIYFQGTGAADDSGLPNDRFFAVRPEGSVSTLKIQRTERGDSAVYLCASGTEVYNEQFFGPGTRLTVL.

This clonotype ranks as medium-sized. V is TRBV27 and J is TRBJ1-1; D might be TRBD1 (5 bases). The CDR3 extends over 15 amino acids. CDR1 MNHEY and CDR2 SMNVEV come from the germline V gene (reference sequence). V dropped 3 bases and J dropped 2 bases, with 13 bases sitting between them. The CDR3 coding sequence is TGTGCCAGCAGTTTCGCGGGGCGCACTAACACTGAAGCTTTCTTT. Protein product: CASSFAGRTNTEAFF.

This clonotype came up many times. The rearrangement uses TRBV2 and TRBJ1-2; 7 nucleotides match TRBD1. The CDR3 spans 12 residues. Looked up from germline, CDR1 is SNHLY and CDR2 is FYNNEI. V lost 8 bases, J lost 5 bases, and 5 bases stayed unmatched. CDR3 sequence: CASGDSLYGYTF. CDR3 nucleotides: TGTGCCAGCGGGGACAGTCTTTATGGCTACACCTTC.

This clonotype is medium-sized. The rearrangement links TRBV28 to TRBJ1-5; TRBD1 might be the D (5 bases). Germline V gives CDR1 MDHEN, CDR2 SYDVKM. V lost 8 bases to trimming and J lost 0 bases, with 20 bases between them. The CDR3 has 17 amino acids. The CDR3 loop is CASAVWGLGHSNQPQHF. The CDR3 DNA reads as TGTGCCAGCGCGGTTTGGGGTTTGGGGCATAGCAATCAGCCCCAGCATTTT. Complete variable domain (other parts from reference TRBV28 and TRBJ1-5): DVKVTQSSRYLVKRTGEKVFLECVQDMDHENMFWYRQDPGLGLRLIYFSYDVKMKEKGDIPEGYSVSREKKERFSLILESASTNQTSMYLCASAVWGLGHSNQPQHFGDGTRLSIL.

Many counts were recorded for this clonotype. The chain recombines TRBV6-5 with TRBJ2-3; unclear D gene. Between the trimmed V and J ends, which lost 5 bases and 2 bases, there was a span of 2 bases. Germline V gene lookup returns CDR1 MNHEY and CDR2 SVGAGI. This CDR3 is built from 11 residues. The chain's CDR3 is CASSNTDTQYF. As DNA, the CDR3 is TGTGCCAGCAGTAACACAGATACGCAGTATTTT.

This clonotype was recorded many times. The gene calls are TRBV27 and TRBJ1-2, with D perhaps matching TRBD1 (5 bases). Trimming removed 2 bases at V and 2 bases at J, with 6 bases between. The CDR3 sequence is 13 residues long. Germline lookup yields CDR1 MNHEY and CDR2 SMNVEV (reference sequence). In nucleotides, the CDR3 is TGTGCCAGCAGTTTACGACAGAACTATGGCTACACCTTC. Its protein product is CASSLRQNYGYTF.

The V gene is TRBV12-3 or TRBV12-4, the J gene TRBJ2-3, with D uncertain. CDR3 length: 12 amino acids. V dropped 5 bases and J dropped 2 bases, with 5 bases sitting between them. The CDR3 region is CASSQITDTQYF. DNA of the CDR3: TGTGCCAGCAGTCAAATCACAGATACGCAGTATTTT.

This clonotype was counted at least ten times. V gene TRBV20-1 combines with J gene TRBJ2-1, with D maybe TRBD2 (6 bases). V lost 3 bases and J 7 bases, leaving 16 bases between the germline ends. Per the germline V gene, CDR1 is DFQATT and CDR2 is SNEGSKA (reference sequence). The CDR3 covers 14 residues. In DNA form, the CDR3 reads TGCAGTGCTAGTCTAGCCGGGGGTACGAATGAGCAGTTCTTC. This translates into CSASLAGGTNEQFF.

The sample holds many counts of this clonotype. The chain carries TRBV12-3 or TRBV12-4 and TRBJ1-2; 9 bases align to TRBD1. Germline trimming cut 5 bases from V and 6 bases from J; bases unmatched to any gene: 10. The CDR3 is 15 residues long. CDR3 DNA sequence: TGTGCCAGCAGTAGTACAGGGGGCCGAGTCCATGGCTACACCTTC. The encoded protein is CASSSTGGRVHGYTF.

Sample share makes this clonotype medium-sized. The V call is TRBV5-1, the J call TRBJ2-1, with 10 nucleotides matching TRBD2. This CDR3 contains 17 residues. Germline CDR1 is SGHRS and CDR2 is YFSETQ. V lost 1 base and J lost 8; bases outside the gene matches: 12. The CDR3 loop is CASSLPPAGGPVDEQFF. The CDR3 nucleotides read TGCGCCAGCAGCTTGCCTCCAGCGGGAGGGCCGGTGGATGAGCAGTTCTTC.

This clonotype showed up many times. V gene TRBV7-3 combines with J gene TRBJ2-1; D possibly matches TRBD1 or TRBD2 (5 bases each). Germline CDR1 SGHTA, CDR2 FQGTGA. Between the trimmed V and J ends, which lost 2 bases and 4 bases, there was a span of 12 bases. There are 15 residues in the CDR3. CDR3: CASSLSGTLYNEQFF. Here the CDR3 DNA reads TGTGCCAGCAGCTTATCCGGGACCCTATACAATGAGCAGTTCTTC.

This clonotype came up many times. V is TRBV19 and J is TRBJ1-2; no definite D call. Trimming pared 5 bases from V and 2 bases from J, leaving 3 bases between. There are 11 residues in the CDR3. Germline V gene sequence: CDR1 LNHDA, CDR2 SQIVND (reference sequence). The CDR3 DNA reads as TGTGCCAGTAGTTCAAACTATGGCTACACCTTC. This translates into CASSSNYGYTF.

This clonotype was seen ten or more times. The rearrangement uses TRBV19 and TRBJ2-7; TRBD2 is a possible D gene (5 bases). There are 11 residues in the CDR3. V was clipped by 5 bases and J by 5 bases, with 7 bases between them. Germline assignment: CDR1 LNHDA and CDR2 SQIVND (reference sequence). For the CDR3, the DNA is TGTGCCAGTAGTGACGGGGACGAGCAGTACTTC. Residues: CASSDGDEQYF.

This clonotype has at least ten counts. This chain uses TRBV30 with TRBJ2-1; TRBD2 might be the D (6 bases). The germline CDR1 and CDR2 sequences are GTSNPN and SVGIG (reference sequence). V was pared by 4 bases and J by 6 bases, with 19 bases between. The CDR3 sequence is 15 residues long. The CDR3 loop is CAWTIGGSWSNEQFF. For the CDR3, the DNA is TGTGCCTGGACCATTGGAGGGTCTTGGAGCAATGAGCAGTTCTTC.